One and the same sample provided the 9 T cell receptor beta chains below, sequenced in a study of beta chain features in type 1 diabetes. Study outcomes and limitations: Significant though moderate, a shortening of TCRB CDR3s appeared in all four CD4+ subsets of Type 1 diabetes patients.

Which antigens these TCRs recognize remains unknown. Sequencing targeted expressed TCRB transcripts, as all isolated RNA had been reverse transcribed. The protocol was immunoSEQ multiplex PCR, while the TCRdb copy is restricted to in-frame clones and leaves out a portion. Of just under 150,000 clones in the sample, 10% to 15% were seen once. Source material: central memory CD4+ T cells from blood. Receptors originate from a man between 18 and 35 years old with type 1 diabetes.

The chain carries TRBV13 and TRBJ1-1, with TRBD1 matching over 11 bases. Germline CDR1 and CDR2: PRHDT and FYEKMQ (reference sequence). V lost 5 bases to trimming and J lost 1 base; unmatched junction nucleotides: 6. This CDR3 comprises 16 residues. CDR3 sequence reads: CASSPRDRGWNTEAFF. The CDR3 DNA follows: TGTGCCAGCAGCCCTCGGGACAGGGGGTGGAACACTGAAGCTTTCTTT.

The J gene is TRBJ2-3, the V gene TRBV30; D is undetermined. V was clipped by 2 bases and J by 3 bases, with 9 bases between them. The germline gives CDR1 GTSNPN, CDR2 SVGIG (reference sequence). The CDR3 covers 13 residues. The CDR3 here is CAWSLSRTDTQYF. The CDR3 bases are TGTGCCTGGAGTCTATCTAGGACAGATACGCAGTATTTT.

The V gene is TRBV7-9, the J gene TRBJ1-2, with 8 bases aligning to TRBD1. The length of the CDR3 is 16 residues. The germline gives CDR1 SEHNR, CDR2 FQNEAQ (reference sequence). V was pared by 1 base and J by 7 bases, with 11 bases of the junction left unmatched. CDR3 in amino acids: CASSLEGRGLGSGYTF. The CDR3 DNA follows: TGTGCCAGCAGCTTAGAGGGCAGGGGGCTAGGGAGTGGCTACACCTTC.

The sample holds a few counts of this clone. This sequence joins TRBV14 and TRBJ2-1; 7 bases line up with TRBD1. J lost 2 bases, V lost 1 base, and 5 bases had no gene match. Germline loops: CDR1 SGHDN, CDR2 FVKESK. This CDR3 has 16 residues. The CDR3 loop reads CASSQAYRGTYNEQFF. The CDR3 nucleotides are TGTGCCAGCAGCCAAGCATACAGGGGTACCTACAATGAGCAGTTCTTC.

This clone was picked up a small number of times. This chain joins TRBV27 and TRBJ1-2, with 7 bases identical to TRBD1. CDR3 length: 11 amino acids. The germline gives CDR1 MNHEY, CDR2 SMNVEV (reference sequence). Trimming took 6 bases from V and 8 from J; bases not matched to a gene: 3. The CDR3 region is CASRSTGGYTF. The CDR3 DNA sequence: TGTGCCAGCAGGTCGACAGGGGGCTACACCTTC.

On this clone itself: Its ends do not fully match the called genes, so a read error is possible. The chain carries TRBV30 and TRBJ1-5, with D possibly TRBD1 on 6 matching bases. Looked up from germline, CDR1 is GTSNPN and CDR2 is SVGIG (reference sequence). This CDR3 region has 15 residues. DNA of the CDR3: TGTGCCTGTAGTGTACTAGGGGGTAGCAATCAGCCCCAGCATTTT. Amino acids: CACSVLGGSNQPQHF.

There are a few counts of this clone. This sequence joins TRBV7-3 and TRBJ2-3; TRBD1 aligns across 7 bases. Looked up from germline, CDR1 is SGHTA and CDR2 is FQGTGA. The V segment lost 5 bases and the J segment 0 bases; nucleotides outside the gene matches: 5. The CDR3 has 15 amino acids. As DNA, the CDR3 is TGTGCCAGCAGCCAAGGGGGACAGAGCACAGATACGCAGTATTTT. Protein sequence: CASSQGGQSTDTQYF. Variable domain in full (rest from reference TRBV7-3 and TRBJ2-3): GAGVSQTPSNKVTEKGKYVELRCDPISGHTALYWYRQSLGQGPEFLIYFQGTGAADDSGLPNDRFFAVRPEGSVSTLKIQRTERGDSAVYLCASSQGGQSTDTQYFGPGTRLTVL.

The chain uses TRBV6-6 and TRBJ2-1, with 8 bases matching TRBD1. The V gene end was trimmed by 0 bases and the J gene end by 7 bases; junction bases not matched to a gene: 2. Per germline, CDR1 MNHNY and CDR2 SVGAGI (reference sequence). The CDR3 sequence is 14 residues long. CDR3 sequence (DNA): TGTGCCAGCAGTTACTCAGACAGGGGAAATGAGCAGTTCTTC. This codes for CASSYSDRGNEQFF.

This clone was counted a few times. This chain links TRBV7-8 with TRBJ2-7; possible D gene TRBD1, 5 bases. The germline V and J ends were trimmed by 1 base and 6 bases, with 10 bases remaining between them. Germline V gene sequence: CDR1 SGHVS, CDR2 FQNEAQ. The CDR3 totals 13 residues. CDR3 amino acids: CASSLVQDGEQYF. CDR3 nucleotides: TGTGCCAGCAGCTTAGTACAGGATGGCGAGCAGTACTTC. Full variable domain (missing parts from reference TRBV7-8 and TRBJ2-7): GAGVSQSPRYKVAKRGQDVALRCDPISGHVSLFWYQQALGQGPEFLTYFQNEAQLDKSGLPSDRFFAERPEGSVSTLKIQRTQQEDSAVYLCASSLVQDGEQYFGPGTRLTVT.